The clone carrying this T cell receptor beta chain showed up many times. The data are from a study of T cells after yellow fever vaccination. 5'RACE template switching added a universal primer site and UMIs to TCR cDNA. Via MiXCR, TCRdb re-called the 5' RACE reads, giving one row per CDR3 protein. Here the sample spans a few hundred thousand distinct CDR3 sequences, approximately 3.8% being singletons. The CDR3 runs to 15 residues. CDR1 and CDR2 from the germline V gene are SGHKS and YYEKEE (reference sequence). V lost 5 bases and J 9 bases, leaving 21 bases between the germline ends. Sequences were derived from PBMCs, sampled on the day of the yellow fever booster vaccination. The V gene is TRBV5-5, the J gene TRBJ2-1; D may be TRBD1 (6 bases). The sequence came from a young man who received the YFV17D yellow fever vaccine. Written as DNA, the CDR3 is TGTGCCAGCAGGGCCGGGACAAGGATGGTAGTTGAGCAGTTCTTC. This translates into CASRAGTRMVVEQFF.